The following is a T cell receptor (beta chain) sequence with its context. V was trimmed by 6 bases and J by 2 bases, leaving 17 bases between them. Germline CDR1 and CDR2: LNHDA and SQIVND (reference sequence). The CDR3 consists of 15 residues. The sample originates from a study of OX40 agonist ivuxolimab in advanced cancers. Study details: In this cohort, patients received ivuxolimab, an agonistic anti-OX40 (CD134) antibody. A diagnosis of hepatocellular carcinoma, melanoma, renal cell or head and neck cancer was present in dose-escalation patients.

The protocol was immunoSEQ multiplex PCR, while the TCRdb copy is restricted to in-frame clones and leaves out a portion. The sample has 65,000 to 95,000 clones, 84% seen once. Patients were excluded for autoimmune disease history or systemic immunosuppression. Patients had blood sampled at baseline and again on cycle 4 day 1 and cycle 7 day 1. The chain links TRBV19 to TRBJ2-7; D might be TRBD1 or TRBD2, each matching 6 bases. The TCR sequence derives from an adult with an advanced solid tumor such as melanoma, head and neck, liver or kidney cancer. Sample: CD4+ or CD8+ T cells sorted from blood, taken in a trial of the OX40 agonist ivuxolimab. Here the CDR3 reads CASRDSGQRAYEQYF. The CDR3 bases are TGTGCCAGTAGGGACTCAGGACAGCGGGCCTACGAGCAGTACTTC.